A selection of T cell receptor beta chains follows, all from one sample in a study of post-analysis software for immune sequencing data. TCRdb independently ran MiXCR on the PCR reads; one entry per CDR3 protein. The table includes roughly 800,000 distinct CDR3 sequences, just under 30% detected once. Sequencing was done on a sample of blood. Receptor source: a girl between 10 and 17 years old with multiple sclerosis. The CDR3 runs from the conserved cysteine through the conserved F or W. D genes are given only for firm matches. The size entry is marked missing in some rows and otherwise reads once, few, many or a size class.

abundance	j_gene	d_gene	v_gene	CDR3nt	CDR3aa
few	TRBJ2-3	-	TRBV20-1	TGCAGTGCCCCGGCGGGGGCGGGCTCAGATACGCAGTATTTT	CSAPAGAGSDTQYF
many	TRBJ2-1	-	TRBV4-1	TGCGCCAGCAGCCAAATTAATCTCGTCTCCTACAATGAGCAGTTCTTC	CASSQINLVSYNEQFF
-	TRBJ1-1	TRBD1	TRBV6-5	TGTGCCAGCAGACGTGACAGGGTTGTCACTGAAGCTTTCTTT	CASRRDRVVTEAFF
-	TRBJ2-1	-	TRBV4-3	TGCGCCAGCAGCCAAGATGGGCCCAACTACAATGAGCAGTTCTTC	CASSQDGPNYNEQFF
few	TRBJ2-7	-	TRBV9	TGTGCCAGCAGCGTAGGGGGAGCTTCTGAGCAGTACTTC	CASSVGGASEQYF
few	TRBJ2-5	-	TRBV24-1	TGTGCCACCAGTGAGCCCACGGGACGGAAAAAAGAGACCCAGTACTTC	CATSEPTGRKKETQYF
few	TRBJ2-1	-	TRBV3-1	TGTGCCAGCAGCCAAACCCAAATTACCGGGACCCAGTTCTTC	CASSQTQITGTQFF
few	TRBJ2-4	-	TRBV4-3	TGCGCCAGCAGCCAAGGACTAGCCAAAAACATTCAGTACTTC	CASSQGLAKNIQYF
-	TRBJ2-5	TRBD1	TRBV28	TGTGCCAGCAGTTCACTCGACAGGGCGGGTATCCAAAAGACCCAGTACTTC	CASSSLDRAGIQKTQYF
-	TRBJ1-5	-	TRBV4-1	TGCGCCAGCAGCCAAGACGGGGGTTACAATCAGCCCCAGCATTTT	CASSQDGGYNQPQHF
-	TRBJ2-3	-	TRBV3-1	TGTGCCAGCAGCCAAGAACTTCCAGCAAGCACAGATACGCAGTATTTT	CASSQELPASTDTQYF
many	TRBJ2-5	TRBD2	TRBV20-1	TGCAGTGCGCGACTAGCGGGCCAAGAGACCCAGTACTTC	CSARLAGQETQYF
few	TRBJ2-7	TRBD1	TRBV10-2	TGCGCCAGCAGTGCCTACGGACAGGGTGCCTACGAGCAGTACTTC	CASSAYGQGAYEQYF
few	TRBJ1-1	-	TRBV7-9	TGTGCCAGCAGCCTAAATACATTGAACACTGAAGCTTTCTTT	CASSLNTLNTEAFF
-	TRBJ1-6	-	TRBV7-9	TGTGCCAGCAGCCGTCCAGGGAATTCACCCCTCCACTTT	CASSRPGNSPLHF
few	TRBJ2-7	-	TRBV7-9	TGTGCCAGCAGCGCTAATCAGGGCTACGAGCAGTACTTC	CASSANQGYEQYF
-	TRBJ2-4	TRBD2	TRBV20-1	TGCAGTGCTAGAGGGCGCGAACTAGCGGGAGAGGAGCAGTACTTC	CSARGRELAGEEQYF
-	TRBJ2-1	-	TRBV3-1	TGTGCCAGCAGCCAAGTCAACAGGAGAGAACAAGAGACCCAGTTCTTC	CASSQVNRREQETQFF
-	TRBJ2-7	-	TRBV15	TGTGCCACCAGCAGAGATTTCCCCCAGGGTATGTACGAGCAGTACTTC	CATSRDFPQGMYEQYF
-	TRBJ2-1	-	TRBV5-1	TGCGCCAGCAGCTGGGTTGCAACCCAATCGGAGCAGTTCTTC	CASSWVATQSEQFF
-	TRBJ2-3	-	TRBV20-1	TGCAGTGCTAGAGAGCCTGCCTCGCAGTATTTT	CSAREPASQYF
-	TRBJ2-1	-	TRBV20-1	TGCAGTGCCCCTGGGCTTCTCAATGAGCAGTTCTTC	CSAPGLLNEQFF
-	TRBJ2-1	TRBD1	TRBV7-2	TGTGCCAGCAGCTTATCGGTTTCCAGGGGGCGCGGTGAGCAGTTCTTC	CASSLSVSRGRGEQFF
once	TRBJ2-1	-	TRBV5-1	TGCGCCAGCAGCTTGCTTCCAAGCTCCTACAATGAGCAGTTCTTC	CASSLLPSSYNEQFF
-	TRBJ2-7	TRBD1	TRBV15	TGTGCCACCAGCGGGCCCAGTGGGACAGGGTGGTACGAGCAGTACTTC	CATSGPSGTGWYEQYF
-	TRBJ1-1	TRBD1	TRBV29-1	TGCAGCGTTGTGTTCCCGGGACAGGGGATTAGGGACACTGAAGCTTTCTTT	CSVVFPGQGIRDTEAFF
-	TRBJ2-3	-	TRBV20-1	TGCAGTGCTAGAGTGGTAGCTGGCACAGATACGCAGTATTTT	CSARVVAGTDTQYF
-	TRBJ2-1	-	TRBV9	TGTGCCAGCAGCGTCTTTGGGCACAATGAGCAGTTCTTC	CASSVFGHNEQFF
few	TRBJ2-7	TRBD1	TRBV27	TGTGCCAGCAGTACGCCGGGACAGGGGGCCCTCGAGCAGTACTTC	CASSTPGQGALEQYF
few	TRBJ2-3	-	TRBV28	TGTGCCAGCAGTTTGGGTCAGGGAGTAGGGGTAGATACGCAGTATTTT	CASSLGQGVGVDTQYF
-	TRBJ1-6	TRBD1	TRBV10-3	TGTGCCATCAGTGACGATGAGACAGGGTACTCACCCCTCCACTTT	CAISDDETGYSPLHF
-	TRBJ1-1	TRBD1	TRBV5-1	TGCGCCAGCGCCACACAGGGGAAAGGTGGCACTGAAGCTTTCTTT	CASATQGKGGTEAFF
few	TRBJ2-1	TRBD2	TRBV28	TGTGCCAGCAGTTTGTTCGTATTGACTAGCGGGGAACCCCGTAGAAAGAGTCGGGAGCAGTTCTTC	CASSLFVLTSGEPRRKSREQFF
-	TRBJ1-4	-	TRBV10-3	TGTGCCATCAGTGAAGACAGGAATGAAAAACTGTTTTTT	CAISEDRNEKLFF
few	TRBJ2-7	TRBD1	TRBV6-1	TGTGCCAGCAGTGACCAGGGGGTAACCCACGAGCAGTACTTC	CASSDQGVTHEQYF
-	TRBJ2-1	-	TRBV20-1	TGCAGTGCCCTATGGAATGAGCAGTTCTTC	CSALWNEQFF
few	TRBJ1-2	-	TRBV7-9	TGTGCCAGCAGCCCCCCCCTCTCACCCTATGGCTACACCTTC	CASSPPLSPYGYTF
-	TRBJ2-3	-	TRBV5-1	TGCGCCAGCAGCCCCTCTGGGACTAGCACAGATACGCAGTATTTT	CASSPSGTSTDTQYF
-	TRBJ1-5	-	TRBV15	TGTGCCACCAGCAGACTGGGCCCCAGTCAGCCCCAGCATTTT	CATSRLGPSQPQHF
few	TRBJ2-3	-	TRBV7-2	TGTGCCAGCAGCCCTAGGACGGGGCGATTAAACCCAGATACGCAGTATTTT	CASSPRTGRLNPDTQYF
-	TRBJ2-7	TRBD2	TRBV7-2	TGTGCCAGCAGCGACGGACTAGCGGGACTCTACGAGCAGTACTTC	CASSDGLAGLYEQYF
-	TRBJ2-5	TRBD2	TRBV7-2	TGTGCCAGCAGCTTAGATGGGACTAGCGGGAGTAGGCGGCAGTACTTC	CASSLDGTSGSRRQYF
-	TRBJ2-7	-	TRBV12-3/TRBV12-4	TGTGCCAGCAGTTTAGCGCTGTCAGGGCGATTGGCCTACGAGCAGTACTTC	CASSLALSGRLAYEQYF
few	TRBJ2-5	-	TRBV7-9	TGTGCCAGCAGCTTACAAAGGGCCCCCCAAGAGACCCAGTACTTC	CASSLQRAPQETQYF